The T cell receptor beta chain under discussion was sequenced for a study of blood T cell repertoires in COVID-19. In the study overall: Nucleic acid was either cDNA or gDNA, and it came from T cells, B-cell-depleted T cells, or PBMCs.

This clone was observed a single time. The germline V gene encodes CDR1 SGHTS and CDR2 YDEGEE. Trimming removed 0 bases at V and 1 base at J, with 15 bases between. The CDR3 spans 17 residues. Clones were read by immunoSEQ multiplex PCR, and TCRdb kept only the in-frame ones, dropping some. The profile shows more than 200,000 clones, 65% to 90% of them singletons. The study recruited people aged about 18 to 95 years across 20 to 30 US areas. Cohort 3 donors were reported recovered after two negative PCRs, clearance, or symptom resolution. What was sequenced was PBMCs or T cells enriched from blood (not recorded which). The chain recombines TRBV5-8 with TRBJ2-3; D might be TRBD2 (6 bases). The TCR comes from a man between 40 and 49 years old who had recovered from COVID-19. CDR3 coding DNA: TGTGCCAGCAGCTTGGCGAGAGCGTCGGGGGGCACAGATACGCAGTATTTT. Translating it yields CASSLARASGGTDTQYF. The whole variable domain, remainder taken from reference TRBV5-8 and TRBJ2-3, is EAGVTQSPTHLIKTRGQQATLRCSPISGHTSVYWYQQALGLGLQFLLWYDEGEERNRGNFPPRFSGRQFPNYSSELNVNALELEDSALYLCASSLARASGGTDTQYFGPGTRLTVL.